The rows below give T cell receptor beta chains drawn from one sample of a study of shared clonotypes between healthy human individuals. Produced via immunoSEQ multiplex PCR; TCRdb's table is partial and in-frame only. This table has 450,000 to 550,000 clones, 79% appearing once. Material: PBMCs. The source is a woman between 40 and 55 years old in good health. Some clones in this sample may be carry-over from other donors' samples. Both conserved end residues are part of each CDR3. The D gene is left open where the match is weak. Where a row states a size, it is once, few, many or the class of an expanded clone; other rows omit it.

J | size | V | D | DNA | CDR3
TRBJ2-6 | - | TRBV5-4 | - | TGTGCCAGCAGCCCGACAGGTTTTAGCTCTGGGGCCAACGTCCTGACTTTC | CASSPTGFSSGANVLTF
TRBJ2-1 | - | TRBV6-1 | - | TGTGCCAGCAGTGAGTCGGGAGCCGTAGGTGAGCAGTTCTTC | CASSESGAVGEQFF
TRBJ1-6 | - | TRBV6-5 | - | TGTGCCAGCAATATTAGGAGCTCCTATAATTCACCCCTCCACTTT | CASNIRSSYNSPLHF
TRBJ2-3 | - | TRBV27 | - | TGTGCCAGCAGTTTAGGGGGCACAGATACGCAGTATTTT | CASSLGGTDTQYF
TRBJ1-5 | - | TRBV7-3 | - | TGTGCCAGCAGCCGCCAGGATCAGCCCCAGCATTTT | CASSRQDQPQHF
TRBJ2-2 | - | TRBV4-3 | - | TGCGCCAGCAGCCCCCAGGGGACTGTCGCCGGGGAGCTGTTTTTT | CASSPQGTVAGELFF
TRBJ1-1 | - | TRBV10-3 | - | TGTGCCATCAGTAAGGGGGAGTGGGACACTGAAGCTTTCTTT | CAISKGEWDTEAFF
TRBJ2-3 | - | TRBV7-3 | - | TGTGCCAGCAGCTTATTGGGCGGGGCCTCATCAGATACGCAGTATTTT | CASSLLGGASSDTQYF
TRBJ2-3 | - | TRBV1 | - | TGCACCAGCAGCCAAGAACCGCAACGGGCTAGCGGGCTTTGCACAGATACGCAGTATTTT | CTSSQEPQRASGLCTDTQYF
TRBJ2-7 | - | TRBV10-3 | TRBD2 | TGTGCCATCAGTGGGGGGACTAGCGGGAGGAAAAAACCCTACGAGCAGTACTTC | CAISGGTSGRKKPYEQYF
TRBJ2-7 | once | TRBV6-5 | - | TGTGCCAGCAGTGGGTATGGGGCGAACCCCTACGAGCAGTACTTC | CASSGYGANPYEQYF
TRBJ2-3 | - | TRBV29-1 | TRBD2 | TGCAGCGTTGTCCGGACTAGCGGGAGAGATACGCAGTATTTT | CSVVRTSGRDTQYF
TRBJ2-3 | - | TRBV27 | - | TGTGCCAGCAGTCTGCGGGCCACAGATACGCAGTATTTT | CASSLRATDTQYF
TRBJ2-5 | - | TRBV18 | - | TGTGCCAGCTCACTAGCGGACCAAGAGACCCAGTACTTC | CASSLADQETQYF
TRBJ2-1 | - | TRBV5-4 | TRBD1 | TGTGCCAGCAGCTTAGCCGGGACAGCCTACAATGAGCAGTTCTTC | CASSLAGTAYNEQFF
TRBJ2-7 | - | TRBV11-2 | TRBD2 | TGTGCCAGCAGCTTAGTTGGGACTAGCGGGAGCCCCTACGAGCAGTACTTC | CASSLVGTSGSPYEQYF
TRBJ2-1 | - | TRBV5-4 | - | TGTGCCAGCAGCCCTCGGGGGGCAGGGTCTTACAATGAGCAGTTCTTC | CASSPRGAGSYNEQFF